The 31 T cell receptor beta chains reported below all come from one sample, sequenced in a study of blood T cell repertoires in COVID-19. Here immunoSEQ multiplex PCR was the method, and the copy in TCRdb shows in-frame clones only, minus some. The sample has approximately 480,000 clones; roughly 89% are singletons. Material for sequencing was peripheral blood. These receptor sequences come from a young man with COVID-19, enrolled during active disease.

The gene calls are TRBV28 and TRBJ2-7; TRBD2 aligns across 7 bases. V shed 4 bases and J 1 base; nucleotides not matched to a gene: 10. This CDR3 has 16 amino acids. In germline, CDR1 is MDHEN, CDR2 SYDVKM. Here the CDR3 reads CASSSPSGGVSYEQYF. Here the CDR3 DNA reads TGTGCCAGCAGTTCACCTAGCGGAGGGGTTTCCTACGAGCAGTACTTC.

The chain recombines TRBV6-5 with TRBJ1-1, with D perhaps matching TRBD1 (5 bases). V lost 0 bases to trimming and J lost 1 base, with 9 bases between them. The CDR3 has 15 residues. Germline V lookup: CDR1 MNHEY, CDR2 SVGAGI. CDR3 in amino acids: CASSYSRGQNTEAFF. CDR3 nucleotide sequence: TGTGCCAGCAGTTACTCCCGAGGACAGAACACTGAAGCTTTCTTT.

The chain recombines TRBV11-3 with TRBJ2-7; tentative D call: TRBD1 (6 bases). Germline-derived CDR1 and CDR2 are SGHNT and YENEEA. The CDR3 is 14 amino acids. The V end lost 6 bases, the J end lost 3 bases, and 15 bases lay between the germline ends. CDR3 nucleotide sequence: TGTGCCAGCAGTGTTCAACAGGGCTACTACGAGCAGTACTTC. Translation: CASSVQQGYYEQYF.

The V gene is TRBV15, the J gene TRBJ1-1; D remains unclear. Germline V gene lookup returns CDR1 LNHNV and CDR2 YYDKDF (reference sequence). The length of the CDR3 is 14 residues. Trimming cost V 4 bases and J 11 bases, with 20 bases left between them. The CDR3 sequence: CATSTPDIPGRAFF. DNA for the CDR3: TGTGCCACCAGCACCCCCGACATACCAGGCAGGGCTTTCTTT.

CDR3 DNA sequence: TGTGCCAGCAGGGGACAGCTGAACACCGGGGAGCTGTTTTTT. Translation gives CASRGQLNTGELFF. The rearrangement links TRBV2 to TRBJ2-2; 7 positions match TRBD1. CDR3 length equals 14 residues. Germline CDR1 SNHLY, CDR2 FYNNEI. With 6 bases clipped from V and 1 base from J, the junction kept 2 bases outside the gene matches. Drawing the rest from reference TRBV2 and TRBJ2-2, the complete variable domain is EPEVTQTPSHQVTQMGQEVILRCVPISNHLYFYWYRQILGQKVEFLVSFYNNEISEKSEIFDDQFSVERPDGSNFTLKIRSTKLEDSAMYFCASRGQLNTGELFFGEGSRLTVL.

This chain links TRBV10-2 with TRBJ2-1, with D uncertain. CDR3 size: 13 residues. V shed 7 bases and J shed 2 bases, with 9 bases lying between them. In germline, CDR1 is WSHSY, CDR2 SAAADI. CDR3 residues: CASTLDTYNEQFF. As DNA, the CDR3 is TGCGCCAGCACTCTCGACACCTACAATGAGCAGTTCTTC.

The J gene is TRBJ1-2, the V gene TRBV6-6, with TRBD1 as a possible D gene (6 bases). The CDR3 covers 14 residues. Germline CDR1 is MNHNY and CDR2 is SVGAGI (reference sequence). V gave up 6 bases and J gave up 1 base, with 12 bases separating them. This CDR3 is CASSHGQYNYGYTF. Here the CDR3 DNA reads TGTGCCAGCAGCCACGGACAGTATAACTATGGCTACACCTTC.

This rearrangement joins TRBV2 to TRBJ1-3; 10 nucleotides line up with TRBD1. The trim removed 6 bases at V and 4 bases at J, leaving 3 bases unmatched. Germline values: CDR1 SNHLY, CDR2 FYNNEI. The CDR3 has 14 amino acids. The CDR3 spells CASSDRGQGNTIYF. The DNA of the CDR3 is TGTGCCAGCAGCGACAGGGGGCAAGGAAACACCATATATTTT.

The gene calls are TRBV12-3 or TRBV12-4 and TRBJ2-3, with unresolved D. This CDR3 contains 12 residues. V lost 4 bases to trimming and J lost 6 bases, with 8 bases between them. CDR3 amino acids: CASSSPRDTQYF. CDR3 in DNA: TGTGCCAGCAGTTCCCCGCGGGATACGCAGTATTTT.

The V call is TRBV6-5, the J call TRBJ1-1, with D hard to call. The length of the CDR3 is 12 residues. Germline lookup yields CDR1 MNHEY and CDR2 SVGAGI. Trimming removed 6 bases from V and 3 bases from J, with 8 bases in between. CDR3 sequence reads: CASSLEDTEAFF. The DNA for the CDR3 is TGTGCCAGCAGCCTAGAGGACACTGAAGCTTTCTTT.

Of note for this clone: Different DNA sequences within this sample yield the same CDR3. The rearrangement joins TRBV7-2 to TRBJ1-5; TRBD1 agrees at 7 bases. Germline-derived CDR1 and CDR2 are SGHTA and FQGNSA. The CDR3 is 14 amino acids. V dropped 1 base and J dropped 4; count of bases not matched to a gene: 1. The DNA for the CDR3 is TGTGCCAGCAGCTTAGACAGGGGTAATCAGCCCCAGCATTTT. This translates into CASSLDRGNQPQHF.

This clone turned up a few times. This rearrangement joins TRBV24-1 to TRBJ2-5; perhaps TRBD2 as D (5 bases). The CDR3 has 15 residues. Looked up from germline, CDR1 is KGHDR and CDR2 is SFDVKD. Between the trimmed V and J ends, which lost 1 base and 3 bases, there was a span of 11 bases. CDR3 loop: CATSDLRGPEETQYF. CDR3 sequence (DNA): TGTGCCACCAGTGATTTACGGGGTCCCGAAGAGACCCAGTACTTC.

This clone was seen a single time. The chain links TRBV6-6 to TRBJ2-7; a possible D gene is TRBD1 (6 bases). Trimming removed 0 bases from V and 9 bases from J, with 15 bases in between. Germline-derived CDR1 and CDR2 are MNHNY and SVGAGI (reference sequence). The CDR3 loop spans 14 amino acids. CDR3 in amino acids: CASSYSETGLVQYF. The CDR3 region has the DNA TGTGCCAGCAGTTACTCGGAAACAGGGTTGGTGCAGTACTTC.

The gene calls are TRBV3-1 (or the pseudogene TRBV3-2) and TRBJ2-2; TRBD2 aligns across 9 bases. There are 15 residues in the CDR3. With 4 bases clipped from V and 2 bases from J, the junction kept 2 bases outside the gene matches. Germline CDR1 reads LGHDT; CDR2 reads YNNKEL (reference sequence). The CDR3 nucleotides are TGTGCCAGCAGCCCTAGCGGGACCAACACCGGGGAGCTGTTTTTT. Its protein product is CASSPSGTNTGELFF.

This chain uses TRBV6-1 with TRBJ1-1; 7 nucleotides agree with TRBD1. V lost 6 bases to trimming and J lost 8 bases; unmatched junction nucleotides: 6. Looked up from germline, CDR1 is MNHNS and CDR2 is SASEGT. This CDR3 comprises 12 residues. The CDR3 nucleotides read TGTGCCAGCAGCGGGACAGCGTTGGAAGCTTTCTTT. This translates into CASSGTALEAFF.

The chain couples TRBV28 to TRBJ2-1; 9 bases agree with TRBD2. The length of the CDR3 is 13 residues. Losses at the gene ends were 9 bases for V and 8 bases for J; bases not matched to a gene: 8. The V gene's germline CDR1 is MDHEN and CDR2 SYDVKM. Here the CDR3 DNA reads TGTGCCAGGGGCGGGAGGGCCTTGGATGAGCAGTTCTTC. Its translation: CARGGRALDEQFF.

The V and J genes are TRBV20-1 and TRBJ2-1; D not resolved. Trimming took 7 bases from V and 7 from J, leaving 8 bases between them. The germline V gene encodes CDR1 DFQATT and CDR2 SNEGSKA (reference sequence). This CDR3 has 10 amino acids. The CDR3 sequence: CSVGWNEQFF. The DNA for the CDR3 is TGCAGTGTGGGCTGGAATGAGCAGTTCTTC.

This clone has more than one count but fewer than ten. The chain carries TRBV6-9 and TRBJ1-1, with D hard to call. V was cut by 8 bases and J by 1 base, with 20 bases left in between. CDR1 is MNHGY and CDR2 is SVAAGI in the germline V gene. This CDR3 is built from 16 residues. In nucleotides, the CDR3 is TGTGCCAGCGTCCAATCCCCCGGGTCTCCGAACACTGAAGCTTTCTTT. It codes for CASVQSPGSPNTEAFF.

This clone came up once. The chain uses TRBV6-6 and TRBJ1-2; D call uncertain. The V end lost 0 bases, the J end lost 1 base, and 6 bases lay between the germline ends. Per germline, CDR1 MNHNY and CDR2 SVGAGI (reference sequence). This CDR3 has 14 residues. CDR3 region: CASSYSTGNYGYTF. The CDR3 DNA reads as TGTGCCAGCAGTTACTCGACGGGTAACTATGGCTACACCTTC.

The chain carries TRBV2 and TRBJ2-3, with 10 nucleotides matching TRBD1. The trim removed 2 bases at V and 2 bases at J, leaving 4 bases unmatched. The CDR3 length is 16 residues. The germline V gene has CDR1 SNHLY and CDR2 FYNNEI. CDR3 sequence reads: CASSEMGQGNTDTQYF. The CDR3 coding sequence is TGTGCCAGCAGTGAAATGGGACAGGGGAACACAGATACGCAGTATTTT.

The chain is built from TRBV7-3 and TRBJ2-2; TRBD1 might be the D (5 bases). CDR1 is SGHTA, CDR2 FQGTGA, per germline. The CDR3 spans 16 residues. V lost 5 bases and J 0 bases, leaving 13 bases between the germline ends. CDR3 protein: CASSIRQTSNTGELFF. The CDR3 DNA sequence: TGTGCCAGCAGCATTCGACAGACATCGAACACCGGGGAGCTGTTTTTT.

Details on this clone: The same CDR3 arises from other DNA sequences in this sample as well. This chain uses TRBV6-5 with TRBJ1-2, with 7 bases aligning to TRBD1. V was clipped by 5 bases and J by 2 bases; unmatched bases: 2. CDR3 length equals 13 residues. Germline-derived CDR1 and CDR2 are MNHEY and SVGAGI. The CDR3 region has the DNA TGTGCCAGCAGTCTACAGGGGAACTATGGCTACACCTTC. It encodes CASSLQGNYGYTF.

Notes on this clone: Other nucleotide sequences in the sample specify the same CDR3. CDR3 sequence: CASSLRGSTDTQYF. The CDR3 DNA reads TGTGCCAGCAGCCTCAGGGGGAGCACAGATACGCAGTATTTT. This chain uses TRBV3-1 (or the pseudogene TRBV3-2) with TRBJ2-3, with 7 bases aligning to TRBD1. This CDR3 contains 14 residues. Per the germline V gene, CDR1 is LGHDT and CDR2 is YNNKEL (reference sequence). J lost 0 bases, V lost 4 bases, and 1 base had no gene match.

The CDR3 region is CASSGRGGLAQYF. CDR3 nucleotides: TGTGCCAGCAGCGGTAGGGGGGGACTCGCGCAGTATTTT. The chain combines TRBV11-1 with TRBJ2-3, with a possible D match to TRBD2 (7 bases). Trimming took 5 bases from V and 10 from J, leaving 16 bases between them. The CDR3 runs 13 residues. The germline CDR1 and CDR2 sequences are SGHAT and FQDESV (reference sequence). Together with reference TRBV11-1 and TRBJ2-3, the CDR3 gives the full variable domain: EAEVAQSPRYKITEKSQAVAFWCDPISGHATLYWYRQILGQGPELLVQFQDESVVDDSQLPKDRFSAERLKGVDSTLKIQPAELGDSAMYLCASSGRGGLAQYFGPGTRLTVL.

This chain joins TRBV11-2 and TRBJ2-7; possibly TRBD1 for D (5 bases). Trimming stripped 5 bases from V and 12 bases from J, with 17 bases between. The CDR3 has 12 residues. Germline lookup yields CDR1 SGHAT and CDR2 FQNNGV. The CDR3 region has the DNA TGTGCCAGCAGCCCTTCGCTCGGACATCCGTACTTC. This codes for CASSPSLGHPYF.

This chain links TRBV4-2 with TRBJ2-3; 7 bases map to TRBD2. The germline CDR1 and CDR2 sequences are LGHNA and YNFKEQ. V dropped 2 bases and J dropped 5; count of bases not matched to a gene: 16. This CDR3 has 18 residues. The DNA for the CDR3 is TGTGCCAGCAGCCAATCCTCGGGGGGAGGGGCCATGGGAGATACGCAGTATTTT. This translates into CASSQSSGGGAMGDTQYF.

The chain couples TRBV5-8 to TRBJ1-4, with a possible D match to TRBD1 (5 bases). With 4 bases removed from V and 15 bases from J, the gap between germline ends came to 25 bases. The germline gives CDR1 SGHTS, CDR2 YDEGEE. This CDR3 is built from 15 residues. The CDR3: CASSQTPNGQKGVFF. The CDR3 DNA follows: TGTGCCAGCAGCCAAACACCGAACGGTCAAAAAGGGGTGTTTTTT.

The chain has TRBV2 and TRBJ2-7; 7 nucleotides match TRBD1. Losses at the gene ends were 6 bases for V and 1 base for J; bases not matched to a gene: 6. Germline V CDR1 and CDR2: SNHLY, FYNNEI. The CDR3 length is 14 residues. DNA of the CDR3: TGTGCCAGCAGGCAACAGGGGAGATCCTACGAGCAGTACTTC. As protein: CASRQQGRSYEQYF.

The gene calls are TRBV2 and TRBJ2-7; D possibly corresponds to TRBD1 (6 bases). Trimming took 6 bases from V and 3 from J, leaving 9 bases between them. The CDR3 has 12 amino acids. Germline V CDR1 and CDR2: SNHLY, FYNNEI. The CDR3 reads CASRRTDYEQYF. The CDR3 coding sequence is TGTGCCAGCAGGAGGACAGACTACGAGCAGTACTTC.

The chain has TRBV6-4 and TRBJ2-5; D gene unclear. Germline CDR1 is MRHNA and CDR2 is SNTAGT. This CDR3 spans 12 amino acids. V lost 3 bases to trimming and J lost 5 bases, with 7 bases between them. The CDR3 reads CASSERRETQYF. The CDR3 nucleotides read TGTGCCAGCAGTGAACGTCGGGAGACCCAGTACTTC.

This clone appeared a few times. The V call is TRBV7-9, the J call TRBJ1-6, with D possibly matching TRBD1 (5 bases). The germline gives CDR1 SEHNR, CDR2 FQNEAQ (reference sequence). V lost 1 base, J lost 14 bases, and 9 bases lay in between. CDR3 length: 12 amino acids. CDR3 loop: CASSLDQGTLHF. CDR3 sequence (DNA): TGTGCCAGCAGCTTAGATCAGGGCACCCTCCACTTT. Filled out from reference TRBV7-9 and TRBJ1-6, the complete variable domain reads DTGVSQNPRHKITKRGQNVTFRCDPISEHNRLYWYRQTLGQGPEFLTYFQNEAQLEKSRLLSDRFSAERPKGSFSTLEIQRTEQGDSAMYLCASSLDQGTLHFGNGTRLTVT.